The entry that follows covers one TCR beta chain sequence. The antigen is not known. Method: immunoSEQ multiplex PCR; TCRdb's copy keeps in-frame clones and lacks some. The sample contains about 49,000 clones, about 90% of which appear only once. This sample was taken from a study of cytomegalovirus exposure and HLA in healthy donors. General study findings and limits: Cytomegalovirus status was reportedly diagnosed by the classifier with high specificity and sensitivity. A few of the chains that were CMV-associated were confirmed in vitro to be specific for CMV antigens.

Germline V gives CDR1 MNHEY, CDR2 SMNVEV (reference sequence). V trimming: 2 bases; J trimming: 5 bases; junction bases outside the gene matches: 6. The CDR3 runs to 15 residues. This receptor was obtained from a man younger than 35 in good health and CMV-seronegative. The sequencing sample was made of PBMCs. This chain joins TRBV27 and TRBJ2-5; 9 nucleotides agree with TRBD1. The CDR3 sequence: CASSLRTGVGETQYF. The CDR3 coding sequence is TGTGCCAGCAGTTTAAGGACAGGGGTTGGGGAGACCCAGTACTTC.